The 17 T cell receptor beta chains given below trace back to one sample, sequenced in a study of cytotoxic CD8 clonotypes in ibrutinib-treated CLL. Measured with immunoSEQ multiplex PCR; TCRdb has only the in-frame clones, and not every one. The repertoire has approximately 200,000 clones, around 72% of them found once; the top ten carry over 10%. Sequenced here: PBMCs, sampled after 24 months of ibrutinib treatment. These receptors were collected from a human donor with chronic lymphocytic leukemia.

This clone appeared a few times. CDR3 DNA sequence: TGTGCCAGCAGCGTCTACCGGGACAGGATTAACTATGGCTACACCTTC. Its protein product is CASSVYRDRINYGYTF. This sequence joins TRBV9 and TRBJ1-2, with TRBD1 matching over 8 bases. V shed 2 bases and J 1 base; nucleotides not matched to a gene: 7. CDR1 and CDR2 (germline): SGDLS, YYNGEE. The CDR3 totals 16 residues.

V and J are TRBV5-4 and TRBJ2-2; D may be TRBD2 (5 bases). Germline lookup yields CDR1 SGHNT and CDR2 YYREEE (reference sequence). The V end lost 3 bases, the J end lost 5 bases, and 11 bases lay between the germline ends. The length of the CDR3 is 14 residues. CDR3 in DNA: TGTGCCAGCAGCTCGAATACTAGGACCGGGGAGCTGTTTTTT. This codes for CASSSNTRTGELFF.

This chain links TRBV7-9 with TRBJ1-2; TRBD1 aligns across 8 bases. The CDR3 spans 14 residues. The junction had 6 bases not matched to a gene; V was cut back by 3 bases and J by 6 bases. Germline V gene sequence: CDR1 SEHNR, CDR2 FQNEAQ (reference sequence). The DNA of the CDR3 is TGTGCCAGCAGCTTCTTACTGGACAGGGATGGCTACACCTTC. Protein sequence: CASSFLLDRDGYTF. Full variable domain (missing parts from reference TRBV7-9 and TRBJ1-2): DTGVSQNPRHKITKRGQNVTFRCDPISEHNRLYWYRQTLGQGPEFLTYFQNEAQLEKSRLLSDRFSAERPKGSFSTLEIQRTEQGDSAMYLCASSFLLDRDGYTFGSGTRLTVV.

This clone was found a few times. The V gene is TRBV6-5, the J gene TRBJ1-2; D gene uncertain. V lost 0 bases and J lost 4, with 15 bases in between. In germline, CDR1 is MNHEY, CDR2 SVGAGI. The CDR3 sequence is 16 residues long. As DNA, the CDR3 is TGTGCCAGCAGTTACTCCCTGTCGGGCCTTGTCTATGGCTACACCTTC. This sequence encodes CASSYSLSGLVYGYTF.

Here the CDR3 DNA reads TGTGCCAGCAGTGAATTTTCGGGACAGAAAACCTACGAGCAGTACTTC. This sequence encodes CASSEFSGQKTYEQYF. The rearrangement uses TRBV25-1 and TRBJ2-7, with 7 bases matching TRBD1. The V gene's germline CDR1 is MGHDK and CDR2 SYGVNS. CDR3 length: 16 amino acids. J lost 2 bases, V lost 1 base, and 8 bases had no gene match.

The chain carries TRBV10-1 and TRBJ2-1, with 9 bases aligning to TRBD2. Germline V gives CDR1 WNHNN, CDR2 SYGVQD (reference sequence). CDR3 length: 14 amino acids. The ends lost 8 bases at V and 5 bases at J; junction bases unmatched: 7. This CDR3 is CASQGGRADNEQFF. The CDR3 DNA reads TGCGCCAGCCAAGGCGGGAGGGCCGACAATGAGCAGTTCTTC.

The V call is TRBV11-2, the J call TRBJ2-7; tentatively, D is TRBD2 (6 bases). Trimming cost V 4 bases and J 7 bases, with 29 bases left between them. This CDR3 region has 18 residues. Germline loops: CDR1 SGHAT, CDR2 FQNNGV. The CDR3 region has the DNA TGTGCCAGCAGCTCCCTGGACTGGATGGAGAGGAGGGGAGGTGAGCAGTACTTC. This sequence encodes CASSSLDWMERRGGEQYF.

This clone occurred a few times. The chain combines TRBV29-1 with TRBJ2-7; TRBD1 is a possible D gene (6 bases). Trimming stripped 6 bases from V and 2 bases from J, with 14 bases between. The germline gives CDR1 SQVTM, CDR2 ANQGSEA. CDR3 length equals 13 residues. The CDR3 loop is CSVARGSPYEQYF. The CDR3 coding sequence is TGCAGCGTGGCAAGGGGGTCCCCCTACGAGCAGTACTTC.

The rearrangement joins TRBV14 to TRBJ1-1, with D hard to call. Trimming left V 3 bases short and J 1 base short, with 12 bases between. Germline V gives CDR1 SGHDN, CDR2 FVKESK. CDR3 length: 15 amino acids. The CDR3 nucleotides read TGTGCCAGCAGCCAGACCCTACCCCCGAACACTGAAGCTTTCTTT. Protein sequence: CASSQTLPPNTEAFF. Together with reference TRBV14 and TRBJ1-1, the CDR3 gives the full variable domain: EAGVTQFPSHSVIEKGQTVTLRCDPISGHDNLYWYRRVMGKEIKFLLHFVKESKQDESGMPNNRFLAERTGGTYSTLKVQPAELEDSGVYFCASSQTLPPNTEAFFGQGTRLTVV.

In its sample, this clone was seen a few times. V and J are TRBV2 and TRBJ1-4; 8 bases fit TRBD1. The CDR3 runs to 14 residues. Germline CDR1 is SNHLY and CDR2 is FYNNEI. Germline trimming cut 4 bases from V and 5 bases from J; bases unmatched to any gene: 3. The CDR3 loop is CASSADRVNEKLFF. CDR3 bases: TGTGCCAGCAGTGCGGACAGGGTGAATGAAAAACTGTTTTTT.

This chain joins TRBV30 and TRBJ1-1, with a weak D call TRBD1 (5 bases). Germline V CDR1 and CDR2: GTSNPN, SVGIG (reference sequence). The CDR3 has 11 residues. The germline V and J ends were trimmed by 5 bases and 5 bases, with 9 bases remaining between them. The CDR3 sequence is CAWARGTEAFF. The CDR3 DNA sequence: TGTGCCTGGGCCCGGGGGACTGAAGCTTTCTTT.

The chain carries TRBV4-2 and TRBJ2-3, with 7 bases matching TRBD2. Germline CDR1 reads LGHNA; CDR2 reads YNFKEQ. This CDR3 comprises 15 residues. Germline trimming cut 2 bases from V and 2 bases from J; bases unmatched to any gene: 4. CDR3 amino acids: CASSQLREFTDTQYF. For the CDR3, the DNA is TGTGCCAGCAGCCAACTGCGGGAGTTCACAGATACGCAGTATTTT.

This chain uses TRBV9 with TRBJ2-3; 8 bases align to TRBD2. J was trimmed by 5 bases and V by 1 base; bases with no gene match: 6. The CDR3 loop spans 15 amino acids. CDR1 and CDR2 from the germline V gene are SGDLS and YYNGEE. CDR3 DNA sequence: TGTGCCAGCAGCGTATACGCGGGAGGTATAGATACGCAGTATTTT. This gives the protein CASSVYAGGIDTQYF.

This rearrangement joins TRBV2 to TRBJ2-3, with 11 bases identical to TRBD2. The CDR3 consists of 15 residues. Germline lookup yields CDR1 SNHLY and CDR2 FYNNEI. Trimming cost V 7 bases and J 6 bases; bases outside gene matches: 9. The CDR3: CASILLAGGGDTQYF. CDR3 sequence (DNA): TGTGCCAGCATCTTGCTAGCGGGAGGTGGGGATACGCAGTATTTT.

The rearrangement uses TRBV28 and TRBJ2-1; no definite D call. The CDR3 runs 13 residues. V lost 3 bases to trimming and J lost 11 bases, with 14 bases between them. Germline CDR1 reads MDHEN; CDR2 reads SYDVKM. Here the CDR3 reads CASSFGPERKQFF. The CDR3 nucleotides are TGTGCCAGCAGTTTTGGACCGGAGAGGAAGCAGTTCTTC.

The genes are TRBV18 and TRBJ2-7; D is possibly TRBD1 (5 bases). The CDR3 length is 18 residues. The V gene lost 0 bases and the J gene lost 1 base, with 19 bases spanning the gap. Germline values: CDR1 KGHSH, CDR2 LQKENI. The CDR3 spells CASSPPRAGPGPSYEQYF. The CDR3, as DNA: TGTGCCAGCTCACCACCACGGGCAGGGCCAGGACCTTCCTACGAGCAGTACTTC. The full variable domain, its missing parts supplied by reference TRBV18 and TRBJ2-7, is NAGVMQNPRHLVRRRGQEARLRCSPMKGHSHVYWYRQLPEEGLKFMVYLQKENIIDESGMPKERFSAEFPKEGPSILRIQQVVRGDSAAYFCASSPPRAGPGPSYEQYFGPGTRLTVT.

This rearrangement joins TRBV5-4 to TRBJ2-7, with D perhaps TRBD1 or TRBD2 (5 bases each). Between the trimmed V and J ends, which lost 1 base and 0 bases, there was a span of 8 bases. This CDR3 spans 14 amino acids. Germline V lookup: CDR1 SGHNT, CDR2 YYREEE (reference sequence). CDR3 protein: CASSLRDLSYEQYF. CDR3 bases: TGTGCCAGCAGCTTGAGGGACCTCTCCTACGAGCAGTACTTC.